Following are 7 T cell receptor beta chains from one sample sequenced in a study of T cell clonality in common variable immunodeficiency. Study observations and caveats: Common variable immunodeficiency TCR beta sequences reportedly had fewer deletions and N-nucleotide insertions.

Some clones are missing from TCRdb's copy, which holds only in-frame ones; the method was immunoSEQ multiplex PCR. The record shows about 33,000 clones for this sample, with no singletons present. These TCRs' antigens remain unknown. The specimen sequenced was peripheral blood mononuclear cells. Receptor source: a human donor with common variable immunodeficiency.

On this clone itself: The read finishes 3 residues shy of the CDR3 end, and the germline J gene is used to complete it. V gene TRBV7-6 combines with J gene TRBJ2-2, with 8 bases lining up with TRBD2. The CDR3 sequence is 18 residues long. Germline V gene sequence: CDR1 SGHVS, CDR2 FNYEAQ. J was trimmed by 1 base and V by 6 bases; bases with no gene match: 13. CDR3 protein: CASRGPSGGYQNTGELFF. The CDR3 DNA, read in part, is TGTGCCAGCAGAGGTCCGAGCGGGGGATACCAGAACACCGGGGAG.

As to this clone: The CDR3 end is not reached by the read, which stops 3 residues before it; the germline J gene fills it in. The J gene is TRBJ1-6, the V gene TRBV7-2; D remains ambiguous. V was cut by 1 base and J by 10 bases, with 14 bases left in between. Germline V CDR1 and CDR2: SGHTA, FQGNSA. There are 15 residues in the CDR3. The DNA read from the CDR3 is TGTGCCAGCAGCTTAGTATTCGAGTATGGCTCACCC. Amino acids: CASSLVFEYGSP. The entire CDR3 reads CASSLVFEYGSPLHF.

This clone has at least ten counts. With the read ending 3 residues before the CDR3 end, the germline J gene is used to fill in that end. V and J are TRBV7-8 and TRBJ2-1; 13 bases fit TRBD2. The germline gives CDR1 SGHVS, CDR2 FQNEAQ. This CDR3 contains 16 residues. V gave up 4 bases and J gave up 4 bases; unmatched junction bases: 4. The CDR3 DNA, read in part, is TGTGCCAGCAGCTCACGGACTAGCGGGGGATACAATGAG. Residues: CASSSRTSGGYNE. The full CDR3 protein is CASSSRTSGGYNEQFF.

Concerning this clone: From the germline J gene comes the end of the CDR3, since the read stops 3 residues before it. Other DNA sequences in this sample translate to the same CDR3. This sequence joins TRBV18 and TRBJ2-1; no clear D gene. This CDR3 spans 12 amino acids. Germline CDR1 KGHSH, CDR2 LQKENI. V was clipped by 4 bases and J by 9 bases, with 10 bases between them. The part of the CDR3 DNA that was read is TGTGCCAGCTCACTCAACTCGGTTGAG. As protein: CASSLNSVE. The CDR3, in full, reads CASSLNSVEQFF.

On this clone: The observed sequence ends 3 residues before the CDR3 terminus, with the missing tail filled in from the germline J gene. The chain uses TRBV19 and TRBJ2-2; 10 bases agree with TRBD1. The V gene's germline CDR1 is LNHDA and CDR2 SQIVND (reference sequence). The CDR3 is 18 residues long. V shed 3 bases and J 3 bases; nucleotides not matched to a gene: 10. CDR3 bases read: TGTGCCAGTAGTATGGGTTTCGGGGGACAGGGGTACACCGGGGAG. Protein sequence: CASSMGFGGQGYTGE. From start to end, the CDR3 is CASSMGFGGQGYTGELFF.

Note on this clone: The read ends 3 residues early relative to the CDR3; the germline J gene fills the gap. The V call is TRBV2, the J call TRBJ1-2; D gene unclear. The CDR3 has 11 amino acids. The germline V gene has CDR1 SNHLY and CDR2 FYNNEI. Trimming stripped 10 bases from V and 3 bases from J, with 9 bases between. The CDR3 region is CATSVDYGYTF. Partial CDR3 DNA: TGTGCCACCTCCGTCGACTATGGC.

This clone has ten or more counts. The read falls 3 residues short of the CDR3 end, and the missing part is taken from the germline J gene. This sequence joins TRBV10-3 and TRBJ1-1; D is unresolved. This CDR3 spans 11 amino acids. CDR1 ENHRY and CDR2 SYGVKD come from the germline V gene. The sequenced part of the CDR3 DNA is TGTGCCATCAGTGAGACAGCTTCA. Protein product: CAISETAS. From start to end, the CDR3 is CAISETASAFF.